The rows below give T cell receptor beta chains drawn from one sample of a study of T-cell memory formation after mild COVID-19. TCRdb redid the calling of the 5' RACE reads with MiXCR, one entry per CDR3 protein. The sample carries over 70,000 distinct CDR3 sequences, less than 15% recorded once. Sequencing input: PBMCs or a T cell subset sorted from them (not recorded which). All receptors come from an adult woman who had mild COVID-19 (a few samples of this study predate the infection). Cell type and time point are not known. Each CDR3 is given with its conserved first and last residue. The order of the fields is D gene, V gene, J gene, clone size, CDR3 DNA, CDR3 protein. The D gene is left open where the match is weak. Clone size is stated in some rows and not others, as once, few, many or a class when expanded.

>NA|TRBV30|TRBJ2-7|few
TGTGCCTGTGGTATTTCCTACGAGCAGTACTTC
CACGISYEQYF
>NA|TRBV19|TRBJ2-3|NA
TGTGCCAGTACGGAGGCTAGCACAGATACGCAGTATTTT
CASTEASTDTQYF
>TRBD1|TRBV7-9|TRBJ2-7|many
TGTGCCAGCAGCCAGACAGGGGGTGGACCCTACGTTGAGCAGTACTTC
CASSQTGGGPYVEQYF
>NA|TRBV4-1|TRBJ1-1|NA
TGCGCCAGCAGCCACGACATGAACACTGAAGCTTTCTTT
CASSHDMNTEAFF
>NA|TRBV12-3/TRBV12-4|TRBJ2-1|NA
TGTGCCAGCAGCAGGACGGGCCTCTACAATGAGCAGTTCTTC
CASSRTGLYNEQFF
>NA|TRBV19|TRBJ1-2|NA
TGTGCCAGTAGTCCGGCAGGGCGGGATGGCTACACCTTC
CASSPAGRDGYTF
>TRBD1|TRBV11-2|TRBJ2-1|many
TGTGCCAGCAGCTTAGGGACAGGGAGTAATGAGCAGTTCTTC
CASSLGTGSNEQFF
>TRBD2|TRBV7-3|TRBJ2-3|many
TGTGCCAGCAGTACTAGCGGGAGCAGAGCAGATACGCAGTATTTT
CASSTSGSRADTQYF
>NA|TRBV13|TRBJ1-5|NA
TGTGCCAGCAGCTTAGGAGGGTCAGGGGCGGGCAATCAGCCCCAGCATTTT
CASSLGGSGAGNQPQHF
>NA|TRBV7-9|TRBJ2-5|many
TGTGCCAGCAGCTTAGCGCTAGAGACCCAGTACTTC
CASSLALETQYF
>NA|TRBV6-1|TRBJ2-7|NA
TGTGCCAGCAGTGGAGATAATCTCGGCAGTCTTACCTACGAGCAGTACTTC
CASSGDNLGSLTYEQYF
>NA|TRBV5-6|TRBJ2-7|few
TGTGCCAGCAGCTTGGCCCCAGACTCCTACGAGCAGTACTTC
CASSLAPDSYEQYF
>NA|TRBV20-1|TRBJ2-1|few
TGCAGCCTACCGACTAGGACCAACAATGAGCAGTTCTTC
CSLPTRTNNEQFF
>TRBD1|TRBV6-2/TRBV6-3|TRBJ1-5|few
TGTGCCAGCAGTTACGAGGGGGCCAGTCAGCCCCAGCATTTT
CASSYEGASQPQHF
>NA|TRBV20-1|TRBJ2-1|NA
TGCAGTGCGGAGCCCAGGGCAGATGAGCAGTTCTTC
CSAEPRADEQFF
>NA|TRBV4-2|TRBJ2-5|few
TGTGCCAGCAGCCAAGTTCCTCCCTCCGGGGTGGGGGAGACCCAGTACTTC
CASSQVPPSGVGETQYF
>NA|TRBV7-9|TRBJ2-1|NA
TGTGCCAGCAGCTTAGGGGAGTCTCGACACAAAGAGCAGTTCTTC
CASSLGESRHKEQFF
>NA|TRBV9|TRBJ2-2|NA
TGTGCCAGCAGCCAAACCCGTGGGACAACCGGGGAGCTGTTTTTT
CASSQTRGTTGELFF
>NA|TRBV6-1|TRBJ2-4|few
TGTGCCAGCTCCACCCAGGGACTCTCGCTAGCCAAAAACATTCAGTACTTC
CASSTQGLSLAKNIQYF
>NA|TRBV3-1|TRBJ2-2|few
TGTGCCAGCAGCCAAAGGTCACCCACCGGGGAGCTGTTTTTT
CASSQRSPTGELFF